This T cell receptor (beta chain) stems from a study of control samples from healthy donors and cancer patients. The data were produced by immunoSEQ multiplex PCR, yet TCRdb's version contains in-frame clones alone and is incomplete. The sample has about 140,000 clones, roughly 94% seen once. The sample comprised blood. This receptor was identified in a man in his forties or fifties in good health.

The CDR3 here is CASSPGSYEQYF. In DNA, the CDR3 is TGTGCCAGCAGTCCGGGATCTTACGAGCAGTACTTC. The chain is built from TRBV6-5 and TRBJ2-7; the D gene is possibly TRBD2 (5 bases). The germline V gene has CDR1 MNHEY and CDR2 SVGAGI. The CDR3 is made up of 12 amino acids. V was trimmed by 5 bases and J by 4 bases, leaving 9 bases between them.